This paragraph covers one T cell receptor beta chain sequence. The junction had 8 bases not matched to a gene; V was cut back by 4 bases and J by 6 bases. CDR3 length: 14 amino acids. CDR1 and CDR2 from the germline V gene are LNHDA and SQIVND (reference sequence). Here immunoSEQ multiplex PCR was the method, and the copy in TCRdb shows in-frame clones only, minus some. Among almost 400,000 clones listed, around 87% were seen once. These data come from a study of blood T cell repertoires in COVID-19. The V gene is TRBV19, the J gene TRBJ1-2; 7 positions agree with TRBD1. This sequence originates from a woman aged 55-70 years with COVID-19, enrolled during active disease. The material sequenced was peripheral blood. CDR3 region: CASSTFRQGDGYTF. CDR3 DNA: TGTGCCAGTAGTACTTTCCGACAGGGCGATGGCTACACCTTC.